Listed below are T cell receptor beta chains from one sample, sequenced in a study of T cell responses to AZD1222 COVID-19 vaccine. This table comes from immunoSEQ multiplex PCR, and its TCRdb copy is limited to in-frame clones, with some not included. This table has about 180,000 clones, roughly 94% appearing once. This material consisted of peripheral blood, taken 28 days after the second AZD1222 dose. These receptors originate from an adult who received the AZD1222 COVID-19 vaccine. CDR3s include the opening cysteine and the closing phenylalanine or tryptophan. A D gene is named only where the DNA matches it firmly. Clone size appears in some rows only: once, few, many, or a class for an expanded clone.

V	D	size	J	CDR3	DNA
TRBV5-4	NA	NA	TRBJ2-7	CASSLEGGSYEQYF	TGTGCCAGCAGCTTGGAGGGCGGCTCCTACGAGCAGTACTTC
TRBV19	NA	NA	TRBJ2-1	CASGYNEQFF	TGTGCCAGTGGATACAATGAGCAGTTCTTC
TRBV25-1	NA	once	TRBJ1-1	CASSEYGKAFF	TGTGCCAGCAGTGAATATGGGAAAGCTTTCTTT
TRBV12-5	NA	once	TRBJ2-3	CASGLSTDTQYF	TGTGCTAGTGGTTTAAGCACAGATACGCAGTATTTT
TRBV5-4	TRBD1	NA	TRBJ2-2	CASSGGQSFPGELFF	TGTGCCAGCAGCGGGGGACAGAGTTTCCCCGGGGAGCTGTTTTTT
TRBV7-9	TRBD1	NA	TRBJ1-1	CASSHGQGMNTEAFF	TGTGCCAGCAGCCACGGACAGGGGATGAACACTGAAGCTTTCTTT
TRBV28	TRBD1	NA	TRBJ1-2	CASTQGSQTNYGYTF	TGTGCCAGTACACAGGGGTCCCAGACTAACTATGGCTACACCTTC
TRBV19	NA	NA	TRBJ1-6	CASSGQSFYYNSPLHF	TGTGCCAGTAGTGGACAGTCCTTTTACTATAATTCACCCCTCCACTTT
TRBV2	TRBD1	NA	TRBJ2-3	CASIGGTGVSDTQYF	TGTGCCAGCATAGGAGGGACAGGGGTCTCAGATACGCAGTATTTT
TRBV27	TRBD1	NA	TRBJ2-7	CASSSGQGVRYEQYF	TGTGCCAGCAGTTCCGGACAGGGGGTAAGGTACGAGCAGTACTTC
TRBV5-1	NA	NA	TRBJ2-7	CASSLYGEQYF	TGCGCCAGCAGCTTGTACGGCGAGCAGTACTTC
TRBV3-1/TRBV3-2	NA	NA	TRBJ2-6	CASSHPSSGANVLTF	TGTGCCAGCAGCCACCCTTCGTCTGGGGCCAACGTCCTGACTTTC
TRBV2	TRBD1	NA	TRBJ1-5	CASNSQGANQPQHF	TGTGCCAGCAACTCCCAGGGGGCTAATCAGCCCCAGCATTTT
TRBV2	NA	NA	TRBJ2-5	CASKYRGGEETQYF	TGTGCCAGCAAATACAGGGGAGGCGAGGAGACCCAGTACTTC
TRBV11-1	TRBD2	NA	TRBJ2-1	CASSLAGYYNEQFF	TGTGCCAGCAGCCTAGCGGGATACTACAATGAGCAGTTCTTC
TRBV11-3	TRBD1	NA	TRBJ1-6	CASSSQQGNSPLHF	TGTGCCAGCAGCTCCCAACAGGGGAATTCACCCCTCCACTTT
TRBV7-9	NA	NA	TRBJ2-3	CASSPLGLDGDTQYF	TGTGCCAGCAGCCCATTGGGGCTAGACGGAGATACGCAGTATTTT
TRBV18	TRBD1	NA	TRBJ1-1	CASSQQPRTGGAVGNTEAFF	TGTGCCAGCTCGCAACAACCTAGGACAGGGGGCGCAGTAGGGAACACTGAAGCTTTCTTT
TRBV7-9	NA	NA	TRBJ1-1	CASSGEQGTTEAFF	TGTGCCAGCAGCGGGGAGCAGGGGACAACTGAAGCTTTCTTT
TRBV4-2	TRBD1	NA	TRBJ1-5	CASSQSGQGPGSNQPQHF	TGTGCCAGCAGCCAAAGCGGACAGGGACCCGGTAGCAATCAGCCCCAGCATTTT
TRBV6-2/TRBV6-3	TRBD1	NA	TRBJ1-5	CASSYSPGQGNQPQHF	TGTGCCAGCAGTTACAGTCCGGGACAGGGAAATCAGCCCCAGCATTTT
TRBV7-6	NA	NA	TRBJ1-4	CASSFGVGTGRREKLFF	TGTGCCAGCAGTTTTGGAGTGGGAACAGGGCGCCGGGAAAAACTGTTTTTT
TRBV19	NA	NA	TRBJ1-6	CATLGGGGNSPLHF	TGTGCCACCCTGGGCGGAGGTGGGAATTCACCCCTCCACTTT